This T cell receptor beta chain is drawn from a study of T-cell memory formation after mild COVID-19. Study-wide background: Largely donor-specific TCR clusters were found.

Study-wide results and limits: Several responding clones turned up in pre-infection memory, indicating that cross-reactive memory may have taken part.

This clonotype appeared many times. The antigen is unknown. With 4 bases clipped from V and 6 bases from J, the junction kept 10 bases outside the gene matches. The length of the CDR3 is 15 residues. Germline assignment: CDR1 LGHNA and CDR2 YNFKEQ. TCRdb reanalysed the 5' RACE reads using MiXCR and keeps one entry per CDR3 protein. Altogether a few hundred thousand distinct CDR3 sequences are present, under 15% being singletons, with the ten largest covering about 20%. The chain carries TRBV4-2 and TRBJ2-7; 9 nucleotides agree with TRBD1. The sequence was collected from a man aged 18 to 35 who had mild COVID-19 (a few samples of this study predate the infection). Cell type and time point are not known. The sequencing sample was made of PBMCs or a T cell subset sorted from them (not recorded which). The CDR3 protein is CASSPETGGVGEQYF. DNA of the CDR3: TGTGCCAGCAGCCCAGAGACAGGGGGAGTGGGCGAGCAGTACTTC.